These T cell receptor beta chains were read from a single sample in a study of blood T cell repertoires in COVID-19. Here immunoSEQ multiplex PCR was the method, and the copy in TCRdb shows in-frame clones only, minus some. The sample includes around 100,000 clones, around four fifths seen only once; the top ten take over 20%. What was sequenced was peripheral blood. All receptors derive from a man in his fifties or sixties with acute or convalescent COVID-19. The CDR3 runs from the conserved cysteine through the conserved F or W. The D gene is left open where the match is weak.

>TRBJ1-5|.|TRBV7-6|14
CASSLEQGNQPQHF
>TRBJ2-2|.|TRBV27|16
CASAPLPGTNTGELFF
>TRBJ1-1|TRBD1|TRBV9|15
CASSVADRVFSEAFF
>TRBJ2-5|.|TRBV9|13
CASSLSGQETQYF
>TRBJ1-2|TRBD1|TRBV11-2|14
CASSLGGDRAGYTF
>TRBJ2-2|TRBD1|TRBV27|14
CASSFQGATGELFF
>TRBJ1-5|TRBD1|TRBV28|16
CASSWPFATGNQPQHF
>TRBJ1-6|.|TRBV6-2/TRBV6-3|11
CASGRQQPLHF
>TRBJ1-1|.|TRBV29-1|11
CSADGNTEAFF
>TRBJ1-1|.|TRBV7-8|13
CASSSSINTEAFF
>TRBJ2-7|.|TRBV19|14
CASSINRATYEQYF
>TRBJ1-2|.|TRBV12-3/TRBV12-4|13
CASRNRESYGYTF
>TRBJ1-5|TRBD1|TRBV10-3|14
CAISGNRGGQPQHF
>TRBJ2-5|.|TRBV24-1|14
CATSDPTTQETQYF
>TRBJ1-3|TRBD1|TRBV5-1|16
CASSDRDRGVVNTIYF
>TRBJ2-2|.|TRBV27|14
CASSLDRYTGELFF
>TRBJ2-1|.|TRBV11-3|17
CASSLVRAAVVYNEQFF
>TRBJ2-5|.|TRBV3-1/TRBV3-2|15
CASSQKVSHGETQYF
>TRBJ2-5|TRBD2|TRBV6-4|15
CASSHRGNSGETQYF
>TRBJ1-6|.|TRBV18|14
CASSQTEDNSPLHF
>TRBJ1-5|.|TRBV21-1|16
CASSKCRVPGNQPQHF
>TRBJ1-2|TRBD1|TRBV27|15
CASRSIRQGSYGYTF
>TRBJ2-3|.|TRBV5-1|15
CASSSLEVRADTQYF
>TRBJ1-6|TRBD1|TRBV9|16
CASSPMTGGSHSPLHF
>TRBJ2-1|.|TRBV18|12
CASSPKGRGVFF
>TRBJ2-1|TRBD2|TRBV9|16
CASSDTGTSGSREQFF
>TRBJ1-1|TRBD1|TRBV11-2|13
CASTKQGPTEAFF
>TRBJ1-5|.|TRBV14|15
CASSPRGGVNQPQHF
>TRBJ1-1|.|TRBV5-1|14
CASSLVGQETEAFF